Sequencing of this TCR beta chain was carried out in a study of cytomegalovirus exposure and HLA in healthy donors. Study-wide results and caveats: When analyzed later, a missense DCLRE1C variant was found to be linked to TCR beta V- and J-gene trimming.

Germline V lookup: CDR1 LNHDA, CDR2 SQIVND (reference sequence). The CDR3 contains 13 residues. V was trimmed by 6 bases and J by 1 base, leaving 9 bases between them. The PCR used 60 Vbeta and 13 Jbeta primers. Repertoires were generated with immunoSEQ multiplex PCR, while TCRdb's copy carries only in-frame clones and drops some. Of about 96,000 clones listed, approximately 75% were seen once; the top ten hold over 12%. Worth noting for this clone: Its specificity is unknown.

The V and J genes are TRBV19 and TRBJ1-1; possibly TRBD1 for D (6 bases). The sequenced sample consisted of PBMCs. The receptor comes from a woman aged 70-85 years in good health and CMV-seropositive. For the CDR3, the DNA is TGTGCCAGTAGCATACAGGGGAACACTGAAGCTTTCTTT. Its translation is CASSIQGNTEAFF.